This T cell receptor (beta chain) was documented in a study of human T cells and chemical hapten exposure. V lost 5 bases and J 2 bases, leaving 10 bases between the germline ends. The CDR3 has 13 amino acids. Time point: patch test 3, about 24 weeks after DPC sensitization. Treatment here: therapeutic diphenylcyclopropenone sensitization with weekly scalp DPC. Only a few counts were recorded for this clonotype. MiXCR, applied by TCRdb to the RACE reads, yields one record per CDR3 protein. The sample yields some 71,000 distinct CDR3 sequences, around 10% seen once. The chain couples TRBV12-3 or TRBV12-4 to TRBJ2-7, with no clear D. The source material was whole blood, sampled in connection with sensitization to the hapten diphenylcyclopropenone (DPC). This receptor was obtained from a woman aged 45-60 years with alopecia areata. Some clones in this sample may be carry-over from other donors' samples. This CDR3 is CASSPSPAYEQYF. The CDR3 nucleotides read TGTGCCAGCAGTCCTTCGCCAGCCTACGAGCAGTACTTC.